Presented here are 15 T cell receptor beta chains from one specimen sequenced in a study of high-grade serous ovarian cancer treatment subgroups. The table came from immunoSEQ multiplex PCR; TCRdb's copy has only in-frame clones and leaves some out. The data show about 9,100 clones, with 70% to 90% seen just once and about 1.5% held by the top ten. Tumor tissue was taken before any definitive surgery or chemotherapy was given. Input material: tumor tissue. The source of these receptors is a human donor with high-grade serous ovarian cancer.

The rearrangement links TRBV18 to TRBJ2-2; 10 bases align to TRBD2. The CDR3 runs to 16 residues. With V trimmed by 3 bases and J by 7 bases, 8 bases remained unmatched. Germline lookup yields CDR1 KGHSH and CDR2 LQKENI. CDR3 coding DNA: TGTGCCAGCTCACCCCCGGTACTAGCGGGAATCGGGGAGCTGTTTTTT. It is translated as CASSPPVLAGIGELFF.

The V gene is TRBV4-3, the J gene TRBJ1-4; 9 nucleotides line up with TRBD1. The CDR3 length is 14 residues. Germline values: CDR1 LGHNA, CDR2 YSLEER. V dropped 4 bases and J dropped 5; count of bases not matched to a gene: 2. The CDR3 DNA reads TGCGCCAGCAGCCGGGGACAGGGAAATGAAAAACTGTTTTTT. This encodes CASSRGQGNEKLFF.

The rearrangement uses TRBV7-9 and TRBJ2-1, with D unresolved. The CDR3 spans 13 residues. Trimming pared 2 bases from V and 1 base from J, leaving 3 bases between. The germline V gene encodes CDR1 SEHNR and CDR2 FQNEAQ (reference sequence). The CDR3 loop reads CASSLRSYNEQFF. As DNA, the CDR3 is TGTGCCAGCAGCTTAAGGTCCTACAATGAGCAGTTCTTC.

This chain links TRBV14 with TRBJ1-2; D may be TRBD1 (6 bases). The CDR3 sequence is 15 residues long. With 0 bases removed from V and 8 bases from J, the gap between germline ends came to 16 bases. From germline, CDR1 is SGHDN and CDR2 FVKESK. The CDR3: CASSQEGAPGAGYTF. CDR3 sequence (DNA): TGTGCCAGCAGCCAAGAGGGGGCCCCAGGAGCGGGCTACACCTTC.

V is TRBV6-5 and J is TRBJ1-2; D possibly corresponds to TRBD1 (6 bases). CDR3 length equals 14 residues. V gave up 0 bases and J gave up 7 bases, with 12 bases separating them. The germline V gene encodes CDR1 MNHEY and CDR2 SVGAGI. CDR3 DNA: TGTGCCAGCAGTTACTCGATAGGGACAAGTGGCTACACCTTC. It yields the protein CASSYSIGTSGYTF.

This sequence joins TRBV6-6 and TRBJ2-1; 9 nucleotides match TRBD2. Germline V gene lookup returns CDR1 MNHNY and CDR2 SVGAGI (reference sequence). The CDR3 totals 15 residues. The ends lost 5 bases at V and 3 bases at J; junction bases unmatched: 5. The CDR3, as DNA: TGTGCCAGCAGTGAGCGGGAGGTTGTCTACAATGAGCAGTTCTTC. This encodes CASSEREVVYNEQFF.

V usage is TRBV2 and J usage is TRBJ2-5; 9 nucleotides match TRBD1. V shed 6 bases, J shed 5 bases, and the junction held 10 bases outside the gene matches. The CDR3 spans 15 residues. Germline assignment: CDR1 SNHLY and CDR2 FYNNEI. In DNA form, the CDR3 reads TGTGCCAGCAGCCCCAGGGGACAGGGAAGTGAGACCCAGTACTTC. Translation: CASSPRGQGSETQYF.

The CDR3 here is CASTPTFDYRSTNYGYTF. DNA for the CDR3: TGTGCCAGCACTCCCACCTTCGATTACAGGAGTACTAACTATGGCTACACCTTC. This chain uses TRBV27 with TRBJ1-2, with D tentatively TRBD1 (5 bases). The germline V gene encodes CDR1 MNHEY and CDR2 SMNVEV (reference sequence). The CDR3 contains 18 residues. The ends were cut back, 7 bases at V and 0 bases at J, with 24 bases in the middle.

CDR3 bases: TGTGCCAGCAGTTACGGGACTCTCTACGAGCAGTACTTC. This sequence encodes CASSYGTLYEQYF. This sequence joins TRBV28 and TRBJ2-7, with a weak D call TRBD2 (6 bases). The germline V and J ends were trimmed by 4 bases and 3 bases, with 10 bases remaining between them. Germline CDR1 and CDR2: MDHEN and SYDVKM. The CDR3 spans 13 residues.

J is TRBJ1-2 and V is TRBV9, with TRBD1 identical over 8 bases. In germline, CDR1 is SGDLS, CDR2 YYNGEE. The CDR3 runs 15 residues. Trimming removed 4 bases from V and 3 bases from J; junction bases left unmatched: 8. The CDR3 loop is CASSLGQGRHYGYTF. The CDR3 DNA is TGTGCCAGCAGCTTAGGACAGGGACGTCACTATGGCTACACCTTC. The variable domain in full, with the rest retrieved from reference TRBV9 and TRBJ1-2, is DSGVTQTPKHLITATGQRVTLRCSPRSGDLSVYWYQQSLDQGLQFLIQYYNGEERAKGNILERFSAQQFPDLHSELNLSSLELGDSALYFCASSLGQGRHYGYTFGSGTRLTVV.

The chain uses TRBV30 and TRBJ1-2; no firm D call. Germline CDR1 and CDR2: GTSNPN and SVGIG (reference sequence). The CDR3 loop spans 14 amino acids. Trimming stripped 2 bases from V and 0 bases from J, with 10 bases between. The CDR3 region is CAWSSQISNYGYTF. The CDR3 DNA sequence: TGTGCCTGGAGTTCACAGATCTCTAACTATGGCTACACCTTC.

This chain connects TRBV19 to TRBJ2-3, with 7 nucleotides matching TRBD1. J was trimmed by 5 bases and V by 4 bases; bases with no gene match: 3. Germline-derived CDR1 and CDR2 are LNHDA and SQIVND (reference sequence). This CDR3 comprises 13 residues. CDR3 nucleotide sequence: TGTGCCAGTAGTACCTACAGGGGAGATACGCAGTATTTT. It yields the protein CASSTYRGDTQYF.

The chain combines TRBV28 with TRBJ1-1; the match to TRBD1 covers 8 bases. The CDR3 runs 15 residues. CDR1 and CDR2 from the germline V gene are MDHEN and SYDVKM. The trim removed 4 bases at V and 5 bases at J, leaving 9 bases unmatched. CDR3 DNA: TGTGCCAGCAGTTCCCAAACAGGGGGGAGGACTGAAGCTTTCTTT. Residues: CASSSQTGGRTEAFF. The full variable domain, completed using reference TRBV28 and TRBJ1-1, is DVKVTQSSRYLVKRTGEKVFLECVQDMDHENMFWYRQDPGLGLRLIYFSYDVKMKEKGDIPEGYSVSREKKERFSLILESASTNQTSMYLCASSSQTGGRTEAFFGQGTRLTVV.

The chain recombines TRBV6-1 with TRBJ2-5; TRBD1 aligns across 7 bases. The closer fit of TRBJ2-7 to the DNA end suggests the J call may be wrong. CDR1 and CDR2 (germline): MNHNS, SASEGT. The CDR3 covers 17 residues. The CDR3: CASSATAATGDAYEQYF. The CDR3 DNA is TGTGCCAGCAGTGCCACGGCCGCAACAGGGGACGCCTACGAGCAGTACTTC.

V usage is TRBV6-6 and J usage is TRBJ1-3, with TRBD1 identical over 7 bases. V was pared by 11 bases and J by 0 bases, with 7 bases of the junction left unmatched. CDR1 is MNHNY and CDR2 is SVGAGI in the germline V gene (reference sequence). CDR3 length equals 14 residues. CDR3: CASRGQYSGNTIYF. In nucleotides, the CDR3 is TGTGCCTCCCGGGGACAGTACTCTGGAAACACCATATATTTT.